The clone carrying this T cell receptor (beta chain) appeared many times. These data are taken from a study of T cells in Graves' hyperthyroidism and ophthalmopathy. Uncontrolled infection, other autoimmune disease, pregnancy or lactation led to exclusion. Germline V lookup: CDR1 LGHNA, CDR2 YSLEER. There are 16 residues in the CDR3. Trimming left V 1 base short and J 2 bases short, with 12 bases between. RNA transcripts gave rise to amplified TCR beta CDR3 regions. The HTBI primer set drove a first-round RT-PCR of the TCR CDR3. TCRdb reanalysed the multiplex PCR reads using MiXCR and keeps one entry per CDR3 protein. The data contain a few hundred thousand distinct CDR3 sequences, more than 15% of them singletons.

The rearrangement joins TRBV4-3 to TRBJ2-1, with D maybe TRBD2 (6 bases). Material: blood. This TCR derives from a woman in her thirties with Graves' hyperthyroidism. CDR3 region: CASSQGLAEAYNEQFF. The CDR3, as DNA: TGCGCCAGCAGCCAAGGGTTAGCGGAGGCCTACAATGAGCAGTTCTTC.